This entry describes one T cell receptor beta chain. This sample is part of a study of blood T cells in healthy people across ages. The use of a sample-barcoded 5' primer and a J-beta primer mix characterized a second PCR of 7 to 11 cycles. TCRdb used MiXCR to reprocess the 5' RACE reads, holding one entry per CDR3 protein. The sample has 550,000 to 650,000 distinct CDR3 sequences, approximately 30% seen once; the top ten hold around 16%. The CDR3 is 16 residues long. CDR1 is LNHNV and CDR2 is YYDKDF in the germline V gene (reference sequence). Trimming took 11 bases from V and 4 from J, leaving 23 bases between them.

This chain joins TRBV15 and TRBJ2-2, with D possibly TRBD2 on 5 matching bases. This TCR was sampled from a woman of 80 years or more in good health. Sequences were obtained from blood. Here the CDR3 reads CAQMNSARETTGELFF. The CDR3 DNA reads TGTGCCCAGATGAACAGCGCTAGGGAGACCACCGGGGAGCTGTTTTTT.